Below, 28 T cell receptor beta chains from the same sample are listed, as sequenced in a study of control samples from healthy donors and cancer patients. Sequencing was performed with immunoSEQ multiplex PCR; in TCRdb, only in-frame clones are kept and a portion is missing. The table has around 170,000 clones, about 90% seen once. The sequenced sample consisted of blood. Receptors originate from a woman under 40 in good health.

The chain is built from TRBV7-2 and TRBJ2-5; D call uncertain. The germline CDR1 and CDR2 sequences are SGHTA and FQGNSA. This CDR3 contains 16 residues. The V and J ends lost 5 bases and 2 bases respectively, with 18 bases between them. The CDR3 reads CASSPVRFGEQETQYF. CDR3 coding DNA: TGTGCCAGCAGCCCGGTTCGTTTCGGCGAACAAGAGACCCAGTACTTC. The variable domain in full, with the rest retrieved from reference TRBV7-2 and TRBJ2-5, is GAGVSQSPSNKVTEKGKDVELRCDPISGHTALYWYRQSLGQGLEFLIYFQGNSAPDKSGLPSDRFSAERTGGSVSTLTIQRTQQEDSAVYLCASSPVRFGEQETQYFGPGTRLLVL.

The V gene is TRBV4-1, the J gene TRBJ2-5, with TRBD1 matching over 7 bases. The V gene end was trimmed by 4 bases and the J gene end by 5 bases; junction bases not matched to a gene: 4. CDR3 size: 13 residues. Per the germline V gene, CDR1 is MGHRA and CDR2 is YSYEKL. CDR3: CASSPTGMETQYF. CDR3 DNA: TGCGCCAGCAGCCCGACAGGGATGGAGACCCAGTACTTC.

J is TRBJ2-3 and V is TRBV2, with TRBD2 identical over 13 bases. The CDR3 consists of 17 residues. Trimming cost V 4 bases and J 4 bases; bases outside gene matches: 8. CDR1 is SNHLY and CDR2 is FYNNEI in the germline V gene. The CDR3 loop reads CASSVGLAGLGADTQYF. In DNA form, the CDR3 reads TGTGCCAGCAGTGTGGGACTAGCGGGACTAGGGGCAGATACGCAGTATTTT.

The sample holds one count of this clone. Here the CDR3 DNA reads TGCGCCAGCAGCCAAAGGTCGGGGGGGCCGCATGATGAGCAGTTCTTC. It encodes CASSQRSGGPHDEQFF. This chain uses TRBV4-1 with TRBJ2-1; 8 bases fit TRBD2. Germline V gene data show CDR1 as MGHRA and CDR2 as YSYEKL. The CDR3 extends over 16 amino acids. After removal of 2 bases from V and 8 bases from J, the junction contained 11 bases not matched to a gene.

V and J are TRBV27 and TRBJ2-7, with 12 bases fitting TRBD1. Germline assignment: CDR1 MNHEY and CDR2 SMNVEV (reference sequence). The CDR3 is made up of 14 amino acids. With V trimmed by 6 bases and J by 5 bases, 5 bases remained unmatched. The CDR3: CASSPGTGGNEQYF. CDR3 nucleotides: TGTGCCAGCAGCCCCGGGACAGGGGGCAACGAGCAGTACTTC.

The chain has TRBV7-8 and TRBJ1-1, with 8 bases that match TRBD1. Trimming took 5 bases from V and 3 from J; bases not matched to a gene: 5. The CDR3 covers 14 residues. The germline V gene encodes CDR1 SGHVS and CDR2 FQNEAQ. The CDR3 DNA sequence: TGTGCCAGCAGCAAAGGGACAGGATACACTGAAGCTTTCTTT. This sequence encodes CASSKGTGYTEAFF.

This chain links TRBV5-6 with TRBJ2-7; 8 nucleotides align to TRBD2. The CDR3 runs to 14 residues. V lost 4 bases, J lost 7 bases, and 10 bases stayed unmatched. Germline assignment: CDR1 SGHDT and CDR2 YYEEEE. The CDR3 DNA follows: TGTGCCAGCAGCCCAACCGGGGGGGTCGGAGAGCAGTACTTC. It encodes CASSPTGGVGEQYF.

The chain is built from TRBV12-5 and TRBJ2-3, with a weak D call TRBD1 (6 bases). Germline V lookup: CDR1 LGHNT, CDR2 FRNRAP. V dropped 1 base and J dropped 0 bases, with 8 bases sitting between them. The CDR3 has 15 residues. Here the CDR3 reads CASGLGQVSTDTQYF. CDR3 nucleotide sequence: TGTGCTAGTGGTTTGGGACAGGTCAGCACAGATACGCAGTATTTT.

This clone has more than one count but fewer than ten. V and J are TRBV9 and TRBJ2-3; 9 bases map to TRBD2. Looked up from germline, CDR1 is SGDLS and CDR2 is YYNGEE. J was trimmed by 9 bases and V by 3 bases; bases with no gene match: 29. The CDR3 has 21 amino acids. CDR3 residues: CASSAGDGGLANAGSRGTQYF. The CDR3 coding sequence is TGTGCCAGCAGCGCTGGGGACGGAGGACTAGCGAACGCCGGATCCAGGGGGACGCAGTATTTT. The full variable domain, rest sourced from reference TRBV9 and TRBJ2-3, is DSGVTQTPKHLITATGQRVTLRCSPRSGDLSVYWYQQSLDQGLQFLIQYYNGEERAKGNILERFSAQQFPDLHSELNLSSLELGDSALYFCASSAGDGGLANAGSRGTQYFGPGTRLTVL.

This sequence joins TRBV24-1 and TRBJ2-3; D may correspond to TRBD1 or TRBD2 (5 bases each). Germline V gene lookup returns CDR1 KGHDR and CDR2 SFDVKD. CDR3 length: 14 residues. V was clipped by 5 bases and J by 5 bases, with 13 bases between them. The CDR3 bases are TGTGCCACCAGTGGACCCGGGGCGGAAGATACGCAGTATTTT. Amino acids: CATSGPGAEDTQYF.

The chain is built from TRBV6-5 and TRBJ1-6; 9 nucleotides line up with TRBD1. This CDR3 region has 13 residues. In germline, CDR1 is MNHEY, CDR2 SVGAGI. V lost 7 bases to trimming and J lost 8 bases; unmatched junction nucleotides: 3. The CDR3 DNA reads TGTGCCAGCACCCGGGACAGGGATTCACCCCTCCACTTT. Its protein is CASTRDRDSPLHF.

The chain couples TRBV5-1 to TRBJ2-2; no definite D call. Trimming took off 0 bases at V and 8 bases at J, with 11 bases between the two ends. Germline assignment: CDR1 SGHRS and CDR2 YFSETQ. The CDR3 has 14 amino acids. The CDR3 DNA follows: TGCGCCAGCAGCTTGGCCGGGCAGGATGGGGAGCTGTTTTTT. Translating gives CASSLAGQDGELFF.

The chain employs TRBV21-1 and TRBJ2-1; the DNA was not compared with TRBD1, the D call given in the table. TRBV21-1 is classified as a pseudogene. The CDR3 is 18 residues long. In DNA, the CDR3 is TGTGCCAGCAGCAAAGGCCCCGGGACAGGGAGCTCCTACAATGAGCAGTTCTTC. Encoded protein: CASSKGPGTGSSYNEQFF.

The gene calls are TRBV7-9 and TRBJ2-1; 9 bases match TRBD2. Germline V CDR1 and CDR2: SEHNR, FQNEAQ (reference sequence). CDR3 length: 15 amino acids. After removal of 3 bases from V and 3 bases from J, the junction contained 3 bases not matched to a gene. CDR3 nucleotides: TGTGCCAGCAGCTTCCGGCGGGAGGGCTACAATGAGCAGTTCTTC. This encodes CASSFRREGYNEQFF.

The chain carries TRBV6-1 and TRBJ2-7, with a tentative D call TRBD2 (6 bases). The CDR3 has 15 residues. Trimming pared 3 bases from V and 5 bases from J, leaving 17 bases between. Germline V gene sequence: CDR1 MNHNS, CDR2 SASEGT. The CDR3 is CASSDWRGFSDEQYF. The DNA of the CDR3 is TGTGCCAGCAGTGATTGGAGGGGATTCAGTGACGAGCAGTACTTC.

The chain has TRBV4-1 and TRBJ2-1; D may be TRBD1 (6 bases). CDR1 and CDR2 from the germline V gene are MGHRA and YSYEKL. V shed 3 bases and J shed 12 bases, with 24 bases lying between them. The CDR3 totals 16 residues. CDR3 residues: CASSQPGVSRQATQFF. The DNA for the CDR3 is TGCGCCAGCAGCCAGCCCGGGGTAAGCAGACAGGCCACGCAGTTCTTC.

This chain links TRBV7-9 with TRBJ2-5; 8 bases match TRBD1. The CDR3 is 14 amino acids. V shed 2 bases and J 5 bases; nucleotides not matched to a gene: 4. CDR1 is SEHNR and CDR2 is FQNEAQ in the germline V gene (reference sequence). The CDR3 nucleotides are TGTGCCAGCAGCTTACCCCAGGGGGCGGAGACCCAGTACTTC. This encodes CASSLPQGAETQYF.

The genes are TRBV11-3 and TRBJ2-1, with D unresolved. The CDR3 covers 15 residues. Between the trimmed V and J ends, which lost 4 bases and 5 bases, there was a span of 15 bases. Per the germline V gene, CDR1 is SGHNT and CDR2 is YENEEA. The CDR3 loop is CASSSKGRPDNEQFF. The CDR3 nucleotides are TGTGCCAGCAGCTCAAAGGGCAGGCCCGACAATGAGCAGTTCTTC.

A single count supports this clone. This sequence joins TRBV20-1 and TRBJ1-1; D is possibly TRBD1 (6 bases). Germline V gene data show CDR1 as DFQATT and CDR2 as SNEGSKA (reference sequence). V was shortened by 5 bases and J by 9 bases, with 13 bases between the two germline ends. CDR3 length: 11 amino acids. As DNA, the CDR3 is TGCAGTGCTGTTTGGGGGCGAAAAGCTTTCTTT. This translates into CSAVWGRKAFF.

Turning to this clone: Mismatch with germline at one junction end may stem from a read error. The CDR3 DNA follows: TGTGCCGGCAGCTTAGCCACAGGTTCGCGCCAAGAGACCCAGTACTTC. Protein sequence: CAGSLATGSRQETQYF. The chain has TRBV11-3 and TRBJ2-5; TRBD1 might be the D (5 bases). The CDR3 contains 16 residues. In germline, CDR1 is SGHNT, CDR2 YENEEA. Full variable domain (remainder filled in from reference TRBV11-3 and TRBJ2-5): EAGVVQSPRYKIIEKKQPVAFWCNPISGHNTLYWYLQNLGQGPELLIRYENEEAVDDSQLPKDRFSAERLKGVDSTLKIQPAELGDSAVYLCAGSLATGSRQETQYFGPGTRLLVL.

The chain has TRBV6-1 and TRBJ1-2; D is unresolved. Trimming took 3 bases from V and 6 from J, leaving 11 bases between them. The germline V gene encodes CDR1 MNHNS and CDR2 SASEGT. The CDR3 covers 13 residues. CDR3 DNA sequence: TGTGCCAGCAGTGAGCCTGAAAACCATGGCTACACCTTC. Its translation is CASSEPENHGYTF.

The rearrangement links TRBV24-1 to TRBJ2-1; no definite D call. This CDR3 is 11 amino acids long. V dropped 7 bases and J dropped 9 bases, with 9 bases sitting between them. The germline V gene encodes CDR1 KGHDR and CDR2 SFDVKD. CDR3 sequence (DNA): TGTGCCACCAGCATGCATGTTGAGCAGTTCTTC. This translates into CATSMHVEQFF.

This chain uses TRBV6-6 with TRBJ1-2, with a weak D call TRBD1 (6 bases). CDR1 and CDR2 from the germline V gene are MNHNY and SVGAGI (reference sequence). The CDR3 runs 13 residues. Trimming took off 8 bases at V and 8 bases at J, with 18 bases between the two ends. The CDR3 sequence: CASERGHSSGYTF. The CDR3 DNA is TGTGCCAGCGAGCGGGGGCACTCCTCGGGCTACACCTTC.

The chain links TRBV14 to TRBJ1-3; D might be TRBD1 (6 bases). The CDR3 spans 17 residues. Per the germline V gene, CDR1 is SGHDN and CDR2 is FVKESK. Between the trimmed V and J ends, which lost 2 bases and 0 bases, there was a span of 14 bases. As DNA, the CDR3 is TGTGCCAGCAGCCAATTATCACAGGGCGGCTCTGGAAACACCATATATTTT. This gives the protein CASSQLSQGGSGNTIYF.

The chain couples TRBV19 to TRBJ1-6; D is unresolved. Germline V gene lookup returns CDR1 LNHDA and CDR2 SQIVND (reference sequence). The V and J ends lost 1 base and 4 bases respectively, with 8 bases between them. This CDR3 region has 15 residues. The CDR3 loop reads CASSIGGIYNSPLHF. The CDR3 region has the DNA TGTGCCAGTAGTATAGGTGGAATATATAATTCACCCCTCCACTTT.

The chain carries TRBV10-3 and TRBJ2-3; TRBD2 agrees at 9 bases. The CDR3 length is 13 residues. Germline V CDR1 and CDR2: ENHRY, SYGVKD. Trimming removed 8 bases from V and 4 bases from J; junction bases left unmatched: 4. CDR3 sequence reads: CAIYSGSADTQYF. In DNA, the CDR3 is TGTGCCATCTATAGCGGGAGTGCAGATACGCAGTATTTT.

The V call is TRBV28, the J call TRBJ1-6; the D gene is possibly TRBD1 (6 bases). Germline CDR1 is MDHEN and CDR2 is SYDVKM. Trimming took 5 bases from V and 3 from J, leaving 14 bases between them. The CDR3 totals 16 residues. The CDR3 sequence: CASSQTGQYYNSPLHF. In nucleotides, the CDR3 is TGTGCCAGCAGTCAAACCGGACAGTACTATAATTCACCCCTCCACTTT. Using reference TRBV28 and TRBJ1-6 for the parts outside the CDR3, the full variable domain is DVKVTQSSRYLVKRTGEKVFLECVQDMDHENMFWYRQDPGLGLRLIYFSYDVKMKEKGDIPEGYSVSREKKERFSLILESASTNQTSMYLCASSQTGQYYNSPLHFGNGTRLTVT.

Only one count was recorded for this clone. The chain links TRBV19 to TRBJ2-5; 8 bases are shared with TRBD1. Germline V CDR1 and CDR2: LNHDA, SQIVND (reference sequence). This CDR3 has 15 residues. J lost 5 bases, V lost 3 bases, and 8 bases had no gene match. The CDR3, as DNA: TGTGCCAGTAGTATGACAGGGGTCGGCAGGGAGACCCAGTACTTC. Its translation: CASSMTGVGRETQYF.